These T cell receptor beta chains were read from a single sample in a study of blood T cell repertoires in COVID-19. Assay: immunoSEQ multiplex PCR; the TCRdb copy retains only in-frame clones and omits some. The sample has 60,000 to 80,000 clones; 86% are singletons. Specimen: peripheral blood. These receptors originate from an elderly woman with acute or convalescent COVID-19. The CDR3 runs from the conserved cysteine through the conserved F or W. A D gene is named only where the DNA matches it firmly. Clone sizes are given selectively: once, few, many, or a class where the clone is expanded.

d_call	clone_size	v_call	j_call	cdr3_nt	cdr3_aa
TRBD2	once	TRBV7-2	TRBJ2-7	TGTGCCAGCAGCTTAGGGGGGACTAGCGGACTTCCAGCCTACGAGCAGTACTTC	CASSLGGTSGLPAYEQYF
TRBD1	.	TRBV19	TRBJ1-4	TGTGCCAGTAGTATAGGACAGGGAAGCGAAAAACTGTTTTTT	CASSIGQGSEKLFF
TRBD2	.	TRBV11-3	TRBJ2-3	TGTGCCAGCAGCCCCCTGTCCGCGGGAGGGCCAGATACGCAGTATTTT	CASSPLSAGGPDTQYF
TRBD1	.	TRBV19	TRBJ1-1	TGTGCCAGTAGGGATCCGGGACAGGAGATAAAAGCTTTCTTT	CASRDPGQEIKAFF
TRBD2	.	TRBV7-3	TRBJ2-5	TGTGCCAGTCAACTAGCGGGCCAAGAGACCCAGTACTTC	CASQLAGQETQYF
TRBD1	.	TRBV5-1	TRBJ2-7	TGCGCCAGCAGCTCCGGGACAGTCTCCTACGAGCAGTACTTC	CASSSGTVSYEQYF
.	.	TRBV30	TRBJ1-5	TGTGCCTGGAGTCGCCCCCCGGGTTTGAATAGCAATCAGCCCCAGCATTTT	CAWSRPPGLNSNQPQHF
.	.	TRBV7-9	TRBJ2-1	TGTGCCAGCAGCTTAGGACGAGGAACGGATTACAATGAGCAGTTCTTC	CASSLGRGTDYNEQFF
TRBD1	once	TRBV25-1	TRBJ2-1	TGTGCCAGCATGACAGGGGGCGGCTTGGGCGAGCAGTTCTTC	CASMTGGGLGEQFF
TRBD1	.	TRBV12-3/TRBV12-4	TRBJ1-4	TGTGCCAGCAGTTTAGTCACAGGGGGGCCGTTATTTTTT	CASSLVTGGPLFF
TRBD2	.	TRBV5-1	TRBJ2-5	TGCGCCAGCGCCTCTAGCGGGGGACAAGAGACCCAGTACTTC	CASASSGGQETQYF
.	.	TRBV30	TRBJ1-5	TGTGCCTGGAGTGCGAGGGAGTTCAATCAGCCCCAGCATTTT	CAWSAREFNQPQHF
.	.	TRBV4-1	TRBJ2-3	TGCGCCAGCAGCCAAAAGGGGGTAGTAGGGAAACCAGATACGCAGTATTTT	CASSQKGVVGKPDTQYF
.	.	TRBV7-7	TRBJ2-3	TGTGCCAGCAGCTCCGGGGGTACTAGCACAGATACGCAGTATTTT	CASSSGGTSTDTQYF
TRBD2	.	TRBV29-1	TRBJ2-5	TGCAGCGGGGGACTAGCGGGAGCTGGAGAGACCCAGTACTTC	CSGGLAGAGETQYF
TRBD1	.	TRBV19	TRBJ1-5	TGTGCCAGTAGGACTCAGGGGGCTGGCAATCAGCCCCAGCATTTT	CASRTQGAGNQPQHF
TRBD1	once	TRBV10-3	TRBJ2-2	TGTGCCATCAGGTTCCAGGGGGATGGAGGGGAGCTGTTTTTT	CAIRFQGDGGELFF